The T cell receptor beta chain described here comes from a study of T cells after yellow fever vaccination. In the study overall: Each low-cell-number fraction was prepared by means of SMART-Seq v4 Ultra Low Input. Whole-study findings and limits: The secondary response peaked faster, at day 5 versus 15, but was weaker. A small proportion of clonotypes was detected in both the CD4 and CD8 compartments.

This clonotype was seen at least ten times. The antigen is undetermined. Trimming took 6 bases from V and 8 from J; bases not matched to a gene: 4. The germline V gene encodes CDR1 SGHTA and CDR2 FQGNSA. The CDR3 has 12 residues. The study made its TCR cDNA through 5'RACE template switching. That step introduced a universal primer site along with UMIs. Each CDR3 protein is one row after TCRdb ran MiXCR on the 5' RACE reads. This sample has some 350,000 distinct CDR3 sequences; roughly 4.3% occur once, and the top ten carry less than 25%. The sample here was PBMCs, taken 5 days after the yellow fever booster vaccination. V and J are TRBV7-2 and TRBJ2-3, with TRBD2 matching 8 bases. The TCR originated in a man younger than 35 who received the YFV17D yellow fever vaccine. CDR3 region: CASRRTSPTQYF. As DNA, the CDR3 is TGTGCCAGCAGAAGGACTAGCCCTACGCAGTATTTT. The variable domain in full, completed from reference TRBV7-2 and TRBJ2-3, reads GAGVSQSPSNKVTEKGKDVELRCDPISGHTALYWYRQSLGQGLEFLIYFQGNSAPDKSGLPSDRFSAERTGGSVSTLTIQRTQQEDSAVYLCASRRTSPTQYFGPGTRLTVL.